This section outlines one TCR beta chain sequence together with its context. Sequencing used immunoSEQ multiplex PCR; TCRdb keeps in-frame clones, though not all of them. The sample records millions of clones, about 95% being singletons. This specimen comes from a study of shared clonotypes between healthy human individuals. V was cut by 8 bases and J by 1 base, with 14 bases left in between. The CDR3 spans 14 residues. The germline V gene has CDR1 MDHEN and CDR2 SYDVKM. The TCR comes from a young man in good health. Source material: naive CD4+ T cells sorted from blood. Subset defined: CD45RA+ positively selected. The chain uses TRBV28 and TRBJ1-1; D not certain. The chain's CDR3 is CASSAGQRNTEAFF. The CDR3 bases are TGTGCCAGCTCGGCGGGTCAGAGGAACACTGAAGCTTTCTTT.